These 12 T cell receptor beta chains came from one sample sequenced in a study of T cell responses to AZD1222 COVID-19 vaccine (dated by TCRdb to the early 2020s). Library prep was done by the immunoSEQ multiplex PCR assay. Sourced from immuneACCESS, this table was stored by TCRdb with only in-frame sequences that have V and J called. A share of the clones is absent; for the studies checked, an unresolved V gene accounts for under half, and the remainder has no known explanation. The sample table shows 120,000 or so clones, and about 90% are seen once. The ten largest clones add up to 15% of the sample. The time point label of this sample denotes: about 28 days (+/-7) after the second vaccine dose. The source was peripheral blood, collected 28 days after the second AZD1222 dose. Receptor source: an adult who received the AZD1222 COVID-19 vaccine.

The V gene is TRBV28, the J gene TRBJ2-2; perhaps TRBD2 as D (5 bases). The CDR3 has 14 amino acids. Between the trimmed V and J ends, which lost 5 bases and 6 bases, there was a span of 13 bases. The V gene's germline CDR1 is MDHEN and CDR2 SYDVKM. Here the CDR3 reads CASSPAEVSGELFF. CDR3 DNA: TGTGCCAGCAGTCCAGCGGAGGTTTCCGGGGAGCTGTTTTTT.

For the CDR3, the DNA is TGTGCCAGCAGCAAAGTGCTGGATCAATTTTGGGATACGCAGTATTTT. Amino acids: CASSKVLDQFWDTQYF. The V call is TRBV21-1, the J call TRBJ2-3. TRBV21-1 is a listed pseudogene. CDR3 size: 16 residues.

The V and J genes are TRBV19 and TRBJ1-1; possibly TRBD1 for D (5 bases). The CDR3 is made up of 14 amino acids. The germline V gene encodes CDR1 LNHDA and CDR2 SQIVND (reference sequence). V lost 6 bases, J lost 4 bases, and 15 bases lay in between. The CDR3 DNA reads TGTGCCAGTAGCCTCGGACACGGGAGCACTGAAGCTTTCTTT. Translating gives CASSLGHGSTEAFF.

The rearrangement links TRBV6-4 to TRBJ2-1, with 12 bases lining up with TRBD2. The CDR3 length is 17 residues. The germline gives CDR1 MRHNA, CDR2 SNTAGT. V lost 0 bases to trimming and J lost 4 bases; unmatched junction nucleotides: 4. The CDR3 DNA reads as TGTGCCAGCAGTGACTCAGGGACTAGCGGGCATTACAATGAGCAGTTCTTC. This codes for CASSDSGTSGHYNEQFF.

The rearrangement links TRBV5-1 to TRBJ1-6, with 8 positions matching TRBD1. The germline CDR1 and CDR2 sequences are SGHRS and YFSETQ. There are 14 residues in the CDR3. V lost 7 bases and J lost 8; bases outside the gene matches: 8. CDR3 protein: CASSLDREDSPLHF. The CDR3 DNA reads TGCGCCAGCTCTCTGGACAGGGAAGATTCACCCCTCCACTTT.

V and J are TRBV27 and TRBJ2-1; weak D call: TRBD2 (6 bases). Trimming took off 4 bases at V and 8 bases at J, with 15 bases between the two ends. Germline CDR1 MNHEY, CDR2 SMNVEV (reference sequence). The CDR3 totals 14 residues. CDR3: CASSSRRGGDEQFF. The CDR3 DNA sequence: TGTGCCAGCAGTTCCCGACGAGGAGGGGATGAGCAGTTCTTC.

The chain carries TRBV5-1 and TRBJ1-1; D remains ambiguous. Per the germline V gene, CDR1 is SGHRS and CDR2 is YFSETQ. V was clipped by 4 bases and J by 1 base, with 8 bases between them. The CDR3 consists of 13 residues. The CDR3 DNA is TGCGCCAGCAGCAGGCAAGAGAACACTGAAGCTTTCTTT. Translation: CASSRQENTEAFF.

CDR3 amino acids: CASSSAGKSYNEQFF. CDR3 nucleotide sequence: TGTGCCAGCAGCTCCGCAGGGAAATCCTACAATGAGCAGTTCTTC. The chain carries TRBV7-6 and TRBJ2-1, with D possibly matching TRBD1 (5 bases). V gave up 4 bases and J gave up 1 base, with 11 bases separating them. The CDR3 loop spans 15 amino acids. Per germline, CDR1 SGHVS and CDR2 FNYEAQ.

This sequence joins TRBV18 and TRBJ1-1, with D perhaps TRBD1 (6 bases). This CDR3 contains 12 residues. Trimming left V 3 bases short and J 7 bases short, with 9 bases between. Germline values: CDR1 KGHSH, CDR2 LQKENI. CDR3 bases: TGTGCCAGCTCACCTGAACAGGGTGAAGCTTTCTTT. The encoded protein is CASSPEQGEAFF.

This chain joins TRBV18 and TRBJ1-3, with 7 bases lining up with TRBD1. The J segment lost 4 bases and the V segment lost 3 bases, leaving 3 bases of the junction unmatched. Germline CDR1 and CDR2: KGHSH and LQKENI. CDR3 length equals 14 residues. CDR3 coding DNA: TGTGCCAGCTCACCCCAGGGGGAAGGAAACACCATATATTTT. Protein product: CASSPQGEGNTIYF.

This clone was detected only once. The rearrangement joins TRBV2 to TRBJ1-2; possibly TRBD1 for D (5 bases). The CDR3 is 13 amino acids. The germline V gene has CDR1 SNHLY and CDR2 FYNNEI. V gave up 8 bases and J gave up 2 bases, with 12 bases separating them. The CDR3 coding sequence is TGTGCCAGCTACGGGGCTCTCAACTATGGCTACACCTTC. Translation gives CASYGALNYGYTF.

The rearrangement links TRBV7-8 to TRBJ2-1; 9 bases line up with TRBD2. Germline V lookup: CDR1 SGHVS, CDR2 FQNEAQ. The CDR3 spans 18 residues. V shed 1 base and J 1 base; nucleotides not matched to a gene: 8. The chain's CDR3 is CASSLVLAGPRSYNEQFF. DNA for the CDR3: TGTGCCAGCAGCTTAGTACTAGCGGGTCCTAGATCCTACAATGAGCAGTTCTTC.